One and the same sample provided the 18 T cell receptor beta chains below, sequenced in a study of blood T cell repertoires in COVID-19 (dated by TCRdb to 2019 to 2021). The library was built by means of the immunoSEQ multiplex PCR assay. The table comes from immuneACCESS by way of TCRdb, which keeps in-frame sequences with V and J called. Part of the clones is missing from these tables; in studies checked, under half for an unresolved V gene and the rest for unknown reasons. For this sample there are 150,000 to 200,000 clones; 89% appear just once. The ten top clones hold under 2% of the sample. The sample was peripheral blood. The receptors shown here come from a man between 18 and 35 years old who had recovered from COVID-19.

This clone has only one observation. This CDR3 is CASSSPGLAGDEQFF. The CDR3 DNA reads TGTGCCAGCAGTTCCCCGGGACTAGCGGGGGATGAGCAGTTCTTC. J is TRBJ2-1 and V is TRBV6-2 or TRBV6-3; 14 bases are shared with TRBD2. Per the germline V gene, CDR1 is MNHEY and CDR2 is SVGEGT. This CDR3 spans 15 amino acids. Unmatched junction bases numbered 4, after V lost 4 bases and J lost 8 bases.

The V call is TRBV27, the J call TRBJ1-6; 11 nucleotides line up with TRBD1. V lost 6 bases and J lost 10; bases outside the gene matches: 5. The CDR3 spans 14 residues. The V gene's germline CDR1 is MNHEY and CDR2 SMNVEV (reference sequence). This CDR3 reads CASSWDRGFSPLHF. CDR3 DNA: TGTGCCAGCAGCTGGGACAGGGGGTTCTCACCCCTCCACTTT.

J is TRBJ2-2 and V is TRBV11-3, with D possibly matching TRBD2 (6 bases). CDR1 and CDR2 (germline): SGHNT, YENEEA. V gave up 7 bases and J gave up 2 bases, with 14 bases separating them. There are 15 residues in the CDR3. CDR3: CASTMGGHNTGELFF. In DNA, the CDR3 is TGTGCCAGCACCATGGGAGGCCATAACACCGGGGAGCTGTTTTTT.

The V and J genes are TRBV4-3 and TRBJ1-2, with D possibly matching TRBD1 (5 bases). Germline V gives CDR1 LGHNA, CDR2 YSLEER. CDR3 size: 13 residues. The ends were cut back, 4 bases at V and 4 bases at J, with 10 bases in the middle. In nucleotides, the CDR3 is TGCGCCAGCAGCCCGACAGTAGGCTATGGCTACACCTTC. The encoded protein is CASSPTVGYGYTF.

This clone has just one count. The V and J genes are TRBV24-1 and TRBJ1-5; D is unclear. The CDR3 is made up of 13 amino acids. In germline, CDR1 is KGHDR, CDR2 SFDVKD. V was clipped by 9 bases and J by 6 bases, with 14 bases between them. The chain's CDR3 is CATRGGLGQPQHF. The CDR3 DNA reads TGTGCCACCCGGGGAGGGTTAGGTCAGCCCCAGCATTTT.

Note on this clone: The identical CDR3 is also encoded by other nucleotide sequences in the sample. The V and J genes are TRBV5-1 and TRBJ2-1, with TRBD2 matching 7 bases. The length of the CDR3 is 15 residues. Looked up from germline, CDR1 is SGHRS and CDR2 is YFSETQ. V was clipped by 2 bases and J by 1 base; unmatched bases: 3. The CDR3 nucleotides are TGCGCCAGCAGCTTAGGCGGGAGTTCCTACAATGAGCAGTTCTTC. Its translation is CASSLGGSSYNEQFF.

This clone was picked up a small number of times. The chain employs TRBV24-1 and TRBJ2-7, with no clear D. V dropped 0 bases and J dropped 6 bases, with 8 bases sitting between them. Germline V CDR1 and CDR2: KGHDR, SFDVKD. The CDR3 spans 13 residues. This chain's CDR3 is CATSDLEPGEQYF. CDR3 bases: TGTGCCACCAGTGATTTGGAGCCCGGCGAGCAGTACTTC.

The chain carries TRBV7-2 and TRBJ1-2; TRBD1 might be the D (5 bases). The germline V gene encodes CDR1 SGHTA and CDR2 FQGNSA. The CDR3 is 10 amino acids. The ends were cut back, 6 bases at V and 14 bases at J, with 13 bases in the middle. CDR3 DNA: TGTGCCAGCAGTCAAGTCAGGGCGACCTTC. This encodes CASSQVRATF.

The chain employs TRBV6-2 or TRBV6-3 and TRBJ1-1; D gene unclear. V gave up 2 bases and J gave up 12 bases, with 10 bases separating them. Germline values: CDR1 MNHEY, CDR2 SVGEGT. The CDR3 has 11 residues. The CDR3 sequence is CASSYGPDPFF. CDR3 DNA: TGTGCCAGCAGTTACGGGCCTGACCCTTTCTTT.

The CDR3 sequence is CASSLEGQGNQPQHF. The CDR3 coding sequence is TGTGCCAGCAGCTTAGAGGGACAGGGCAATCAGCCCCAGCATTTT. The chain couples TRBV7-9 to TRBJ1-5; 8 bases map to TRBD1. There are 15 residues in the CDR3. CDR1 is SEHNR, CDR2 FQNEAQ, per germline (reference sequence). Unmatched junction bases numbered 1, after V lost 1 base and J lost 2 bases.

V and J are TRBV7-3 and TRBJ2-7, with 10 bases that match TRBD2. Per the germline V gene, CDR1 is SGHTA and CDR2 is FQGTGA. The CDR3 covers 13 residues. V shed 5 bases and J 7 bases; nucleotides not matched to a gene: 5. CDR3 DNA sequence: TGTGCCAGCAGCCCGGGACTAGCGAGGGAGCAGTACTTC. Translated: CASSPGLAREQYF.

The chain links TRBV6-1 to TRBJ2-7; perhaps TRBD1 as D (5 bases). The V gene lost 0 bases and the J gene lost 4 bases, with 13 bases spanning the gap. Germline V gene lookup returns CDR1 MNHNS and CDR2 SASEGT. This CDR3 is 15 amino acids long. CDR3 DNA sequence: TGTGCCAGCAGTGAAGCGTACAGGTGGTGGTACGAGCAGTACTTC. This encodes CASSEAYRWWYEQYF.

The CDR3: CAWNDFGYGYTF. As DNA, the CDR3 is TGTGCCTGGAACGACTTTGGCTATGGCTACACCTTC. The chain couples TRBV30 to TRBJ1-2; no clear D gene. In germline, CDR1 is GTSNPN, CDR2 SVGIG (reference sequence). V gave up 4 bases and J gave up 4 bases, with 10 bases separating them. This CDR3 spans 12 amino acids.

The chain uses TRBV28 and TRBJ2-5; the match to TRBD1 covers 9 bases. Trimming cost V 3 bases and J 6 bases; bases outside gene matches: 8. The germline V gene has CDR1 MDHEN and CDR2 SYDVKM. This CDR3 region has 15 residues. The CDR3 sequence is CASSLRDRAKKTQYF. DNA of the CDR3: TGTGCCAGCAGTTTGAGGGACAGGGCTAAGAAGACCCAGTACTTC.

The V call is TRBV7-9, the J call TRBJ2-7, with D perhaps TRBD1 (6 bases). CDR1 is SEHNR, CDR2 FQNEAQ, per germline (reference sequence). CDR3 size: 14 residues. V lost 5 bases and J lost 3, with 14 bases in between. The CDR3 spells CASSPQGRGYEQYF. The CDR3 nucleotides read TGTGCCAGCAGCCCCCAGGGCAGGGGCTACGAGCAGTACTTC.

The V and J genes are TRBV19 and TRBJ2-1; possibly TRBD2 for D (5 bases). V was clipped by 7 bases and J by 8 bases, with 9 bases between them. This CDR3 has 11 amino acids. The germline gives CDR1 LNHDA, CDR2 SQIVND (reference sequence). The CDR3 DNA sequence: TGTGCCAGTAAATGGGGAGATGAGCAGTTCTTC. This codes for CASKWGDEQFF.

V gene TRBV15 combines with J gene TRBJ1-1, with D unclear. V lost 0 bases and J 1 base, leaving 3 bases between the germline ends. Germline V CDR1 and CDR2: LNHNV, YYDKDF (reference sequence). The CDR3 runs to 13 residues. The CDR3 nucleotides are TGTGCCACCAGCAGAGAGCGGAACACTGAAGCTTTCTTT. Its protein is CATSRERNTEAFF.

The chain uses TRBV7-2 and TRBJ1-3, with TRBD1 as a possible D gene (5 bases). Trimming cost V 5 bases and J 0 bases, with 11 bases left between them. The CDR3 runs to 15 residues. The germline CDR1 and CDR2 sequences are SGHTA and FQGNSA. Here the CDR3 reads CASSVDTFSGNTIYF. CDR3 bases: TGTGCCAGCAGCGTGGACACCTTCTCTGGAAACACCATATATTTT.